This T cell receptor beta chain appears in the sequencing data of a study of cytomegalovirus exposure and HLA in healthy donors (dated by TCRdb to between 2016 and 2019). Notes on the research overall: The 500 to 700 repertoires of the first cohort and the 120 validation repertoires were produced on the same platform, according to a later analysis. The aim of the study was to test whether cataloging public T cell receptors could identify signatures of past pathogen exposure. Besides the first cohort of roughly 700 subjects, a separate validation cohort made up of 90 to 150 different subjects was used. The study combined high-throughput TCR immunosequencing, statistical association of individual TCRs with disease status, and machine learning to predict cytomegalovirus infection status.

The donors were included in the validation cohort of 120 subjects, a group kept apart from the roughly 730-subject first cohort. About this clone: The antigen it recognizes is unknown. The input lacks base qualities; no much larger clone sits a single base away.

Results and caveats for the whole study, not just this receptor: In vitro tests confirmed that a few of the cytomegalovirus-associated TCR beta chains recognize cytomegalovirus antigens. Most TCR sequences were seen in very few donors, while some public TCRs were found in many individuals. A later analysis found that TCRs clustered in the first cohort also tended to co-occur in the 120 or so validation repertoires, with more than 90% of cluster scores above 0. According to the authors, the approach could potentially be generalized to other disease states and immunological phenotypes. A later analysis lacked HLA typing for the validation cohort, so it scored co-occurrence in that cohort across all 130 or so repertoires. The classifier was reported to diagnose cytomegalovirus status with high specificity and sensitivity in both the original and validation cohorts. A total of fewer than 200 TCR beta chains were listed by the study as associated with cytomegalovirus.

CDR1 and CDR2 are drawn from the germline V gene (reference sequence): SEHNR, FQNEAQ. The V and J ends are trimmed by 5 bases and 4 bases, leaving 17 bases between them. The CDR3 sequence holds 16 residues, the cysteine and phenylalanine included. Only the CDR3 portion is preserved as DNA: 48 bases, with reading frame beginning at the first base. Libraries were constructed by the immunoSEQ multiplex PCR assay. The authors' analysis ran thus. To diagnose cytomegalovirus status from the catalog of TCR beta chain sequences, a statistical classification framework was built. TCRdb limited this immuneACCESS table to in-frame rearrangements with V and J called. A share of clones is missing; checked studies link under half to unresolved V genes, and the rest is unexplained. That table gives V, J and clone size, and the DNA gave D and trimming. Across this sample there are about 86,000 clones, with just under 95% seen only once. Clones ranked in the top ten supply about 0.7% of the sample.

The rearranged chain carries TRBV7-9 and TRBJ2-2; TRBD2 might be the D gene, on 5 matching bases. This clonotype was sampled from a young man in good health and CMV-seronegative. Input material: PBMCs. CDR3 loop: CASSPGGLVGTGELFF. The DNA reads as follows: TGTGCCAGCAGCCCCGGCGGGCTAGTCGGCACCGGGGAGCTGTTTTTT.